This section outlines one T cell receptor beta chain sequence together with its context. The data originate from a study of blood T cells in healthy people across ages. PCR was performed a second time for about 6 to 12 cycles using a sample-barcoded 5' primer and a J-beta primer mix. TCRdb reprocessed the 5' RACE reads via MiXCR and lists one record per CDR3 protein. The repertoire holds around 1,000,000 distinct CDR3 sequences, with under 40% as singletons. PBMCs, at least 6.5 million per sample, were isolated. With 4 bases removed from V and 3 bases from J, the gap between germline ends came to 12 bases. CDR3 length equals 14 residues. Germline CDR1 and CDR2: SEHNR and FQNEAQ (reference sequence).

This TCR came from a man aged 18-30 years in good health. Sequencing was carried out using blood. This chain links TRBV7-9 with TRBJ1-2; no reliable D call. This chain's CDR3 is CASSSTRVDYGYTF. The CDR3 DNA follows: TGTGCCAGCAGCTCGACCCGTGTAGACTATGGCTACACCTTC.